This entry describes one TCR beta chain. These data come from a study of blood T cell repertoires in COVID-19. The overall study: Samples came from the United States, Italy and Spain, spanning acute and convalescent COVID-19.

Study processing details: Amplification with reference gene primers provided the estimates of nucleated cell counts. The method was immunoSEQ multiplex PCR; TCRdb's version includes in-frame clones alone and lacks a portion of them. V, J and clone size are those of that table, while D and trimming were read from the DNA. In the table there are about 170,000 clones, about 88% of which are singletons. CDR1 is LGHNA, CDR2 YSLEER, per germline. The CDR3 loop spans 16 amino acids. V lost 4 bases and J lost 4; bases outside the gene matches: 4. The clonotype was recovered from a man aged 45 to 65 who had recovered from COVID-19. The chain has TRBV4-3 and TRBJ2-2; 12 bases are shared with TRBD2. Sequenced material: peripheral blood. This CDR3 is CASSRGLAGFTGELFF. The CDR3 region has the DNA TGCGCCAGCAGCCGCGGACTAGCGGGATTCACCGGGGAGCTGTTTTTT.